These 8 T cell receptor beta chains were sequenced from one sample in a study of cytomegalovirus exposure and HLA in healthy donors. PCR was performed using 60 Vbeta and 13 Jbeta primers. TCRdb's table, derived via immunoSEQ multiplex PCR, lists solely in-frame clones and lacks some. Among approximately 160,000 clones listed, 82% were seen once. Sequenced input: PBMCs. Receptors originate from a girl aged 10-17 years in good health and CMV-seropositive.

This chain links TRBV7-2 with TRBJ2-1; 8 nucleotides align to TRBD2. The CDR3 is 15 residues long. CDR1 and CDR2 from the germline V gene are SGHTA and FQGNSA. Trimming removed 3 bases from V and 9 bases from J; junction bases left unmatched: 10. This CDR3 is CASSFTRGGLVEQFF. The CDR3 DNA reads as TGTGCCAGCAGCTTTACACGGGGGGGCCTCGTTGAGCAGTTCTTC.

The chain has TRBV19 and TRBJ2-3, with 10 bases that match TRBD2. Germline assignment: CDR1 LNHDA and CDR2 SQIVND (reference sequence). The length of the CDR3 is 14 residues. The V and J ends lost 8 bases and 4 bases, in that order; junction bases with no gene match: 6. CDR3 nucleotide sequence: TGTGCCAGTCGCCCTAGCGGGAGCGCAGATACGCAGTATTTT. Its translation: CASRPSGSADTQYF.

The chain links TRBV10-3 to TRBJ2-3; the match to TRBD2 covers 7 bases. The J segment lost 2 bases and the V segment lost 5 bases, leaving 7 bases of the junction unmatched. This CDR3 spans 15 amino acids. Germline CDR1 ENHRY, CDR2 SYGVKD. The CDR3 loop is CAISLAGSPTDTQYF. The CDR3 nucleotides are TGTGCCATCAGTTTAGCGGGCTCCCCCACAGATACGCAGTATTTT.

This chain joins TRBV6-5 and TRBJ1-2, with D unclear. The CDR3 is 14 residues long. The V end was cut by 0 bases, the J end by 5 bases, with 10 bases between. Germline assignment: CDR1 MNHEY and CDR2 SVGAGI. DNA of the CDR3: TGTGCCAGCAGTTACTCGAGAGCGCAGTATGGCTACACCTTC. Translated, it gives CASSYSRAQYGYTF.

The gene calls are TRBV28 and TRBJ1-2; D is perhaps TRBD1 (5 bases). Germline V CDR1 and CDR2: MDHEN, SYDVKM. Trimming left V 2 bases short and J 6 bases short, with 13 bases between. CDR3 size: 14 residues. The CDR3 spells CASSLDRGLNGYTF. The CDR3 region has the DNA TGTGCCAGCAGTTTAGATAGGGGCCTCAATGGCTACACCTTC.

DNA for the CDR3: TGTGCCAGCAGCTTGACAGGGATCTCTGGAAACACCATATATTTT. Its translation is CASSLTGISGNTIYF. This chain uses TRBV5-6 with TRBJ1-3; D may be TRBD1 (6 bases). The V gene lost 1 base and the J gene lost 0 bases, with 8 bases spanning the gap. CDR3 size: 15 residues. Germline V gives CDR1 SGHDT, CDR2 YYEEEE.

V is TRBV9 and J is TRBJ2-5, with 8 positions matching TRBD2. The CDR3 loop spans 17 amino acids. CDR1 is SGDLS and CDR2 is YYNGEE in the germline V gene. Germline trimming cut 7 bases from V and 0 bases from J; bases unmatched to any gene: 14. The CDR3 loop is CASGMQLAEPNQETQYF. The CDR3 DNA reads TGTGCCAGCGGGATGCAACTAGCGGAACCTAACCAAGAGACCCAGTACTTC.

This clone was seen more than once but under ten times. This chain links TRBV11-2 with TRBJ1-2; 9 bases are shared with TRBD1. CDR3 size: 17 residues. Per the germline V gene, CDR1 is SGHAT and CDR2 is FQNNGV. V lost 1 base and J lost 0; bases outside the gene matches: 6. The CDR3 sequence is CASSLAGTGLANYGYTF. CDR3 sequence (DNA): TGTGCCAGCAGCTTAGCCGGGACAGGGTTAGCTAACTATGGCTACACCTTC.